The clone carrying this TCR beta chain was counted ten times or more. TCRdb reprocessed the 5' RACE reads via MiXCR and lists one record per CDR3 protein. The repertoire includes more than 60,000 distinct CDR3 sequences, roughly 6.6% of them detected once, and roughly 14% sits in the top ten. The entry originates in a study of spatial heterogeneity in lung cancer. Documented time point: sample taken at primary tumor resection. The donors comprised 60 to 85 untreated early-stage non-small cell lung cancer patients. Germline trimming cut 1 base from V and 1 base from J; bases unmatched to any gene: 2. The length of the CDR3 is 16 residues. Germline V gene lookup returns CDR1 SGDLS and CDR2 YYNGEE.

This sequence was found in a female donor with early-stage non-small cell lung cancer. The sample consisted of PBMCs, taken at surgery. This chain uses TRBV9 with TRBJ2-2; 9 nucleotides line up with TRBD2. CDR3 residues: CASSVPSGKNTGELFF. The CDR3 bases are TGTGCCAGCAGCGTACCTAGCGGGAAGAACACCGGGGAGCTGTTTTTT.